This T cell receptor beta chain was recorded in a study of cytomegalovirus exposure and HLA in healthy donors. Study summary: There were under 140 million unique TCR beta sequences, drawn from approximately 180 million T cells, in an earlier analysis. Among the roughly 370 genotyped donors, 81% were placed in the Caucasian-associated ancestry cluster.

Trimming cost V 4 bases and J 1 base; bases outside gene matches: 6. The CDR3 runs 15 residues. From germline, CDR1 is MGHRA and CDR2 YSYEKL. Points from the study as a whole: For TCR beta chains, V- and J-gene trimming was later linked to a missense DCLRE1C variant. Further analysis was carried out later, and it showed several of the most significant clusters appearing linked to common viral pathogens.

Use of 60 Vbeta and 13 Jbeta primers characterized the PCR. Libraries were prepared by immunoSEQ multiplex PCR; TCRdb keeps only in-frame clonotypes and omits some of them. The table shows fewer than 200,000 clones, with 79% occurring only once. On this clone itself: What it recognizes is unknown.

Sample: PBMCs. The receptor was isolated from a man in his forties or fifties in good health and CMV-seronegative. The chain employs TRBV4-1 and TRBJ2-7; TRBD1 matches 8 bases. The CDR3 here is CASSPIRTGSYEQYF. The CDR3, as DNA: TGCGCCAGCAGCCCGATTAGGACAGGGTCCTACGAGCAGTACTTC.